The T cell receptor (beta chain) described here comes from a study of blood T cell repertoires in COVID-19. Study background: Samples of COVID-19 (acute and convalescent) were obtained from the United States, Italy and Spain. T cells, B-cell-depleted T cells, or PBMCs provided the cDNA or gDNA that served as material.

In the source study's methods: Estimation of nucleated cell counts relied on the amplification of reference gene primers. The method was immunoSEQ multiplex PCR; TCRdb's version includes in-frame clones alone and lacks a portion of them. That table is the source of V, J and clone size, and D and trimming were worked out from the DNA. The table has about 150,000 clones, 70% to 85% seen once. This CDR3 region has 12 residues. Germline V gene data show CDR1 as SGHRS and CDR2 as YFSETQ. V was shortened by 2 bases and J by 2 bases, with 4 bases between the two germline ends. During active infection, Seattle patients enrolled and were then monitored through disease.

The sequencing sample was made of peripheral blood. The rearrangement uses TRBV5-1 and TRBJ1-2; D uncertain. The receptor comes from a man older than 75 with COVID-19, enrolled during active disease. CDR3 sequence: CASSLRNYGYTF. The CDR3 bases are TGCGCCAGCAGCTTACGGAACTATGGCTACACCTTC. Full variable domain (rest looked up from reference TRBV5-1 and TRBJ1-2): KAGVTQTPRYLIKTRGQQVTLSCSPISGHRSVSWYQQTPGQGLQFLFEYFSETQRNKGNFPGRFSGRQFSNSRSEMNVSTLELGDSALYLCASSLRNYGYTFGSGTRLTVV.